These 23 T cell receptor beta chains were all obtained from the same sample, sequenced in a study of CD4 T cell repertoires in COVID-19. Clones were read by immunoSEQ multiplex PCR, and TCRdb kept only the in-frame ones, dropping some. Of 65,000 to 95,000 clones in the sample, about four fifths were seen once. The sample here was CD4+ T cells from peripheral blood, taken after recovery from COVID-19. These receptor sequences come from a human donor who had COVID-19.

This clone is a singleton in its sample. The chain recombines TRBV5-8 with TRBJ2-1; a possible D gene is TRBD2 (6 bases). V was shortened by 10 bases and J by 6 bases, with 23 bases between the two germline ends. This CDR3 has 15 residues. The V gene's germline CDR1 is SGHTS and CDR2 YDEGEE. This CDR3 is CALTSGTLRGNEQFF. The DNA for the CDR3 is TGTGCCCTGACTTCCGGGACTCTCCGCGGCAATGAGCAGTTCTTC.

The rearrangement uses TRBV7-7 and TRBJ2-5, with D possibly called TRBD1 or TRBD2 (6 bases each). V lost 2 bases to trimming and J lost 4 bases, with 11 bases between them. Germline CDR1 is SSHAT and CDR2 is FNYEAQ (reference sequence). The length of the CDR3 is 14 residues. The CDR3 is CASSLRRGGETQYF. In DNA form, the CDR3 reads TGTGCCAGCAGCTTACGCAGGGGAGGAGAGACCCAGTACTTC.

V gene TRBV10-2 combines with J gene TRBJ2-1; 13 bases agree with TRBD2. The CDR3 contains 15 residues. The junction had 1 base not matched to a gene; V was cut back by 8 bases and J by 0 bases. CDR1 and CDR2 from the germline V gene are WSHSY and SAAADI. DNA of the CDR3: TGCGCCAGCCGACTAGCGGGAGGCTCCTACAATGAGCAGTTCTTC. It yields the protein CASRLAGGSYNEQFF.

This chain links TRBV3-1 (or the pseudogene TRBV3-2) with TRBJ1-1; no clear D. V lost 2 bases to trimming and J lost 12 bases, with 13 bases between them. Germline V gene data show CDR1 as LGHDT and CDR2 as YNNKEL (reference sequence). There are 12 residues in the CDR3. The CDR3 sequence: CASSQSGRTSFF. As DNA, the CDR3 is TGTGCCAGCAGCCAATCCGGCCGGACGTCTTTCTTT.

This clone is a singleton in its sample. This chain links TRBV9 with TRBJ1-2; no definite D call. The length of the CDR3 is 15 residues. Germline loops: CDR1 SGDLS, CDR2 YYNGEE. With 0 bases removed from V and 7 bases from J, the gap between germline ends came to 16 bases. CDR3 DNA sequence: TGTGCCAGCAGCGTAGAAGAGGCCAGAATAGCTGGCTACACCTTC. This codes for CASSVEEARIAGYTF.

V usage is TRBV5-6 and J usage is TRBJ2-3; 7 positions agree with TRBD2. Trimming took 3 bases from V and 2 from J; bases not matched to a gene: 3. Per germline, CDR1 SGHDT and CDR2 YYEEEE. CDR3 length: 14 amino acids. CDR3 region: CASSWEGPTDTQYF. CDR3 in DNA: TGTGCCAGCAGCTGGGAGGGCCCCACAGATACGCAGTATTTT.

This chain connects TRBV11-2 to TRBJ2-2, with a possible D match to TRBD1 (5 bases). This CDR3 is 15 amino acids long. V dropped 7 bases and J dropped 4 bases, with 16 bases sitting between them. Germline V lookup: CDR1 SGHAT, CDR2 FQNNGV. The CDR3 nucleotides are TGTGCCAGCACCCCCCAACAGGTCCGCACCGGGGAGCTGTTTTTT. This encodes CASTPQQVRTGELFF.

The V gene is TRBV3-1 (or the pseudogene TRBV3-2), the J gene TRBJ2-1, with D hard to call. Trimming pared 1 base from V and 5 bases from J, leaving 9 bases between. The germline V gene has CDR1 LGHDT and CDR2 YNNKEL (reference sequence). CDR3 length equals 14 residues. This CDR3 is CASSQGNRDNEQFF. CDR3 coding DNA: TGTGCCAGCAGCCAAGGGAATAGGGACAATGAGCAGTTCTTC.

The chain is built from TRBV4-1 and TRBJ2-3; the D gene is possibly TRBD2 (6 bases). The CDR3 is 16 amino acids. The V and J ends lost 2 bases and 1 base respectively, with 13 bases between them. Per the germline V gene, CDR1 is MGHRA and CDR2 is YSYEKL. CDR3 residues: CASSQNPSVGTDTQYF. CDR3 nucleotide sequence: TGCGCCAGCAGCCAAAACCCTAGCGTCGGCACAGATACGCAGTATTTT.

The chain combines TRBV19 with TRBJ2-1; 9 bases agree with TRBD2. Trimming took 7 bases from V and 3 from J; bases not matched to a gene: 4. CDR1 LNHDA and CDR2 SQIVND come from the germline V gene (reference sequence). CDR3 length: 14 residues. The CDR3 DNA sequence: TGTGCCAGTAAGGTAGCGGGGGACTACAATGAGCAGTTCTTC. It specifies CASKVAGDYNEQFF.

V usage is TRBV6-9 and J usage is TRBJ2-2; maybe TRBD1 (5 bases). The CDR3 has 15 residues. Germline assignment: CDR1 MNHGY and CDR2 SVAAGI. V gave up 11 bases and J gave up 4 bases, with 20 bases separating them. This chain's CDR3 is CAGQGSAPFTGELFF. Here the CDR3 DNA reads TGTGCCGGCCAGGGTTCGGCTCCATTCACCGGGGAGCTGTTTTTT.

The gene calls are TRBV6-1 and TRBJ1-1; D is ambiguous. The CDR3 contains 11 residues. Trimming stripped 0 bases from V and 10 bases from J, with 6 bases between. Germline V gene lookup returns CDR1 MNHNS and CDR2 SASEGT. CDR3 nucleotide sequence: TGTGCCAGCAGTGAAGCGCCTGGAGCTTTCTTT. This encodes CASSEAPGAFF.

The chain has TRBV7-3 and TRBJ1-1; D call uncertain. Germline CDR1 reads SGHTA; CDR2 reads FQGTGA. V lost 3 bases and J lost 4, with 12 bases in between. The CDR3 is 14 residues long. Here the CDR3 DNA reads TGTGCCAGCAGCTTCGCCGAGTATCCCACTGAAGCTTTCTTT. Amino acids: CASSFAEYPTEAFF.

This clone was detected a few times. The rearrangement joins TRBV3-1 (or the pseudogene TRBV3-2) to TRBJ1-5; TRBD1 aligns across 8 bases. V lost 3 bases and J lost 6; bases outside the gene matches: 7. Germline loops: CDR1 LGHDT, CDR2 YNNKEL (reference sequence). CDR3 size: 15 residues. CDR3 sequence: CASSHHTGGPQPQHF. CDR3 coding DNA: TGTGCCAGCAGCCATCACACAGGGGGGCCTCAGCCCCAGCATTTT.

This clone showed up just a few times. V gene TRBV5-1 combines with J gene TRBJ2-7; tentatively, D is TRBD2 (6 bases). Looked up from germline, CDR1 is SGHRS and CDR2 is YFSETQ. V was pared by 0 bases and J by 6 bases, with 10 bases between. The CDR3 is 13 amino acids. The CDR3 reads CASSLGQRVEQYF. CDR3 coding DNA: TGCGCCAGCAGCTTGGGCCAGCGGGTCGAGCAGTACTTC.

The rearrangement joins TRBV15 to TRBJ2-3; D call uncertain. The ends were cut back, 0 bases at V and 2 bases at J, with 12 bases in the middle. Germline V gene sequence: CDR1 LNHNV, CDR2 YYDKDF (reference sequence). The length of the CDR3 is 16 residues. CDR3 bases: TGTGCCACCAGCAGAGATGCTTACGATCCCACAGATACGCAGTATTTT. Protein: CATSRDAYDPTDTQYF.

J is TRBJ1-3 and V is TRBV2, with TRBD1 identical over 7 bases. CDR3 length: 14 amino acids. J gave up 3 bases and V 5 bases, and 4 bases lay outside the gene matches. The germline gives CDR1 SNHLY, CDR2 FYNNEI. CDR3 protein: CASSYRDSGNTIYF. The CDR3 nucleotides read TGTGCCAGCAGTTACCGGGACAGTGGAAACACCATATATTTT.

The rearrangement uses TRBV20-1 and TRBJ1-1; D is unresolved. V gave up 6 bases and J gave up 6 bases, with 11 bases separating them. The V gene's germline CDR1 is DFQATT and CDR2 SNEGSKA (reference sequence). This CDR3 has 11 residues. The CDR3 here is CSAIPLAEAFF. DNA for the CDR3: TGCAGTGCGATCCCCCTGGCTGAAGCTTTCTTT.

The rearrangement uses TRBV18 and TRBJ2-2; either TRBD1 or TRBD2 may fit D (6 bases each). CDR1 KGHSH and CDR2 LQKENI come from the germline V gene. The CDR3 has 16 residues. Trimming removed 3 bases at V and 4 bases at J, with 15 bases between. CDR3 DNA: TGTGCCAGCTCACCTGGCGGGACAAACCCCACCGGGGAGCTGTTTTTT. The encoded protein is CASSPGGTNPTGELFF.

The chain is built from TRBV6-5 and TRBJ2-2; D may be TRBD1 (6 bases). Trimming cost V 7 bases and J 6 bases, with 15 bases left between them. The CDR3 has 14 residues. Germline lookup yields CDR1 MNHEY and CDR2 SVGAGI. CDR3 region: CASTYRVGSGELFF. The CDR3 nucleotides read TGTGCCAGCACCTACAGGGTAGGGTCCGGGGAGCTGTTTTTT.

This clone was observed a single time. The genes are TRBV11-2 and TRBJ2-7; the D gene is possibly TRBD2 (5 bases). Trimming took 4 bases from V and 2 from J, leaving 12 bases between them. The CDR3 covers 14 residues. In germline, CDR1 is SGHAT, CDR2 FQNNGV. CDR3 region: CASSSGADAYEQYF. CDR3 DNA sequence: TGTGCCAGCAGCTCTGGAGCGGACGCCTACGAGCAGTACTTC.

The chain employs TRBV5-4 and TRBJ1-2; no clear D gene. Trimming left V 0 bases short and J 8 bases short, with 11 bases between. The CDR3 extends over 13 amino acids. CDR1 and CDR2 (germline): SGHNT, YYREEE (reference sequence). CDR3 loop: CASSLETVSGYTF. The CDR3 DNA reads TGTGCCAGCAGCTTGGAAACTGTCTCCGGCTACACCTTC.

The sample holds one count of this clone. The chain recombines TRBV5-6 with TRBJ1-1; 8 bases agree with TRBD1. V lost 0 bases, J lost 4 bases, and 11 bases stayed unmatched. The CDR3 has 17 residues. CDR1 and CDR2 (germline): SGHDT, YYEEEE. The CDR3 DNA sequence: TGTGCCAGCAGCTTGGGGGCAGGGGGCGGCGTGGCCACTGAAGCTTTCTTT. It yields the protein CASSLGAGGGVATEAFF.